The 23 T cell receptor beta chains below were found in one sample sequenced in a study of beta chain features in type 1 diabetes. What was sequenced were expressed TCRB transcripts, since all of the isolated RNA had been reverse transcribed. The table came from immunoSEQ multiplex PCR; TCRdb's copy has only in-frame clones and leaves some out. This sample has 550,000 to 850,000 clones; under 15% occur once, and the top ten carry less than 0.025%. Study-wide results and caveats: Within each of all four CD4+ subsets, Type 1 diabetes patients had TCRB CDR3s that were moderately but significantly shorter.

Their cognate antigens are unknown. Material for sequencing was naive CD4+ T cells from blood. Receptors were obtained from a man aged 18 to 35 with type 1 diabetes.

In its sample, this clone was seen a few times. The rearrangement links TRBV18 to TRBJ1-1; tentatively, D is TRBD1 (6 bases). Germline CDR1 and CDR2: KGHSH and LQKENI. V was trimmed by 2 bases and J by 7 bases, leaving 8 bases between them. This CDR3 is built from 12 residues. CDR3 nucleotides: TGTGCCAGCTCACCAGGGGGGCGTGAAGCTTTCTTT. It encodes CASSPGGREAFF. Variable domain in full (rest from reference TRBV18 and TRBJ1-1): NAGVMQNPRHLVRRRGQEARLRCSPMKGHSHVYWYRQLPEEGLKFMVYLQKENIIDESGMPKERFSAEFPKEGPSILRIQQVVRGDSAAYFCASSPGGREAFFGQGTRLTVV.

This clone turned up a few times. The chain joins TRBV18 to TRBJ1-2, with D perhaps matching TRBD1 (5 bases). CDR3 length: 14 amino acids. V was trimmed by 0 bases and J by 6 bases, leaving 11 bases between them. Germline CDR1 is KGHSH and CDR2 is LQKENI. In nucleotides, the CDR3 is TGTGCCAGCTCACCACCGGCCGGGGGGGATGGCTACACCTTC. Amino acids: CASSPPAGGDGYTF.

This clone appeared a few times. This chain links TRBV10-3 with TRBJ2-2; 9 nucleotides align to TRBD1. Germline V gene data show CDR1 as ENHRY and CDR2 as SYGVKD. Trimming took 5 bases from V and 3 from J; bases not matched to a gene: 4. The CDR3 length is 15 residues. The CDR3 DNA reads as TGTGCCATCAGTCCGGGACAGGGTCACACCGGGGAGCTGTTTTTT. Amino acids: CAISPGQGHTGELFF.

This rearrangement joins TRBV6-1 to TRBJ2-7, with D perhaps matching TRBD1 or TRBD2 (5 bases each). Trimming took 5 bases from V and 7 from J, leaving 21 bases between them. Germline loops: CDR1 MNHNS, CDR2 SASEGT. The CDR3 contains 15 residues. CDR3: CASSSEASGLREQYF. CDR3 in DNA: TGTGCCAGCAGTAGTGAAGCGTCGGGGCTAAGGGAGCAGTACTTC.

This clone was recorded a few times. The J gene is TRBJ2-1, the V gene TRBV6-5; maybe TRBD1 (7 bases). The CDR3 length is 15 residues. V was clipped by 6 bases and J by 0 bases, with 12 bases between them. Germline CDR1 reads MNHEY; CDR2 reads SVGAGI. This CDR3 reads CASRRDSRSYNEQFF. The DNA for the CDR3 is TGTGCCAGCAGGCGGGACAGCCGCTCCTACAATGAGCAGTTCTTC.

This clone was counted between two and nine times. The V call is TRBV23-1, the J call TRBJ1-5, with D possibly TRBD1 on 5 matching bases. TRBV23-1 is noted as an ORF with a role that remains uncertain. CDR3 length: 16 amino acids. Trimming took off 3 bases at V and 2 bases at J, with 14 bases between the two ends. The CDR3 loop reads CASSQGPLAGNQPQHF. CDR3 coding DNA: TGCGCCAGCAGTCAGGGACCCCTCGCGGGCAATCAGCCCCAGCATTTT.

This clone was seen a few times. The chain recombines TRBV4-2 with TRBJ2-3; 11 bases are shared with TRBD2. Per the germline V gene, CDR1 is LGHNA and CDR2 is YNFKEQ. V lost 1 base and J lost 2; bases outside the gene matches: 8. The CDR3 contains 18 residues. The CDR3 sequence is CASSQGSGTSGTTDTQYF. The CDR3 DNA sequence: TGTGCCAGCAGCCAAGGAAGCGGGACTAGCGGTACCACAGATACGCAGTATTTT.

V usage is TRBV4-1 and J usage is TRBJ1-1; no reliable D call. Trimming took off 0 bases at V and 8 bases at J, with 10 bases between the two ends. From germline, CDR1 is MGHRA and CDR2 YSYEKL. The CDR3 runs to 13 residues. CDR3 sequence reads: CASSQDVLREAFF. The CDR3 DNA follows: TGCGCCAGCAGCCAAGATGTCTTGAGGGAAGCTTTCTTT.

The chain's CDR3 is CASSLLYARYGYTF. In nucleotides, the CDR3 is TGTGCCAGCAGTCTTCTCTACGCGAGGTATGGCTACACCTTC. This chain connects TRBV7-9 to TRBJ1-2; D gene uncertain. The V end was cut by 6 bases, the J end by 5 bases, with 16 bases between. This CDR3 is 14 amino acids long. Germline CDR1 reads SEHNR; CDR2 reads FQNEAQ (reference sequence).

A few counts support this clone. An end of the junction does not agree with germline; a read error may underlie this. V usage is TRBV7-7 and J usage is TRBJ2-3; TRBD2 matches 11 bases. CDR1 is SSHAT and CDR2 is FNYEAQ in the germline V gene (reference sequence). CDR3 length: 18 residues. The CDR3 sequence: CASSPGLAGGGFTDTQYF. The CDR3 DNA reads TGTGCTAGCAGCCCCGGACTAGCGGGCGGGGGATTCACAGATACGCAGTATTTT.

This clone was detected a few times. The chain is built from TRBV6-6 and TRBJ1-1; maybe TRBD1 (6 bases). CDR1 and CDR2 (germline): MNHNY, SVGAGI (reference sequence). The V gene lost 4 bases and the J gene lost 1 base, with 16 bases spanning the gap. The CDR3 is 16 amino acids. The CDR3 loop is CASSSQLGGQNTEAFF. CDR3 sequence (DNA): TGTGCCAGCAGTTCCCAGCTAGGGGGGCAGAACACTGAAGCTTTCTTT.

This clone was observed a handful of times. V is TRBV6-5 and J is TRBJ1-1, with D unresolved. Trimming took 2 bases from V and 1 from J, leaving 5 bases between them. The germline V gene has CDR1 MNHEY and CDR2 SVGAGI. This CDR3 is 13 amino acids long. The CDR3 loop reads CASSYNRNTEAFF. For the CDR3, the DNA is TGTGCCAGCAGTTACAACCGGAACACTGAAGCTTTCTTT.

V is TRBV7-6 and J is TRBJ2-2; 11 positions agree with TRBD1. Germline V gene data show CDR1 as SGHVS and CDR2 as FNYEAQ. With V trimmed by 3 bases and J by 14 bases, 5 bases remained unmatched. This CDR3 is 13 amino acids long. CDR3 residues: CASSLDGQGALFF. The CDR3 DNA sequence: TGTGCCAGCAGCTTGGACGGACAGGGGGCTCTGTTTTTT.

The chain is built from TRBV29-1 and TRBJ1-2; D is possibly TRBD1 (5 bases). Trimming took off 1 base at V and 2 bases at J, with 11 bases between the two ends. This CDR3 has 14 residues. The V gene's germline CDR1 is SQVTM and CDR2 ANQGSEA. CDR3 amino acids: CSVEVGVPNYGYTF. CDR3 coding DNA: TGCAGCGTTGAAGTGGGGGTGCCCAACTATGGCTACACCTTC.

This chain joins TRBV6-6 and TRBJ1-1; tentative D call: TRBD1 (5 bases). Per germline, CDR1 MNHNY and CDR2 SVGAGI (reference sequence). The CDR3 is 15 residues long. V was pared by 5 bases and J by 1 base, with 14 bases between. In DNA, the CDR3 is TGTGCCAGCAGTGGGGGACGCCCCCCGAACACTGAAGCTTTCTTT. Translating gives CASSGGRPPNTEAFF.

The chain carries TRBV30 and TRBJ1-6; D is ambiguous. This CDR3 contains 14 residues. The V and J ends lost 4 bases and 9 bases respectively, with 16 bases between them. Per the germline V gene, CDR1 is GTSNPN and CDR2 is SVGIG (reference sequence). DNA of the CDR3: TGTGCCTGGAACCCGGAGGATTTGGGTTCACCCCTCCACTTT. Translation gives CAWNPEDLGSPLHF.

This clone was picked up a small number of times. The rearrangement joins TRBV11-2 to TRBJ2-7, with 8 bases identical to TRBD1. This CDR3 is 14 amino acids long. After removal of 6 bases from V and 5 bases from J, the junction contained 9 bases not matched to a gene. Germline V lookup: CDR1 SGHAT, CDR2 FQNNGV. CDR3 amino acids: CASRHRGKSDEQYF. CDR3 in DNA: TGTGCCAGCAGGCACAGGGGGAAGAGCGACGAGCAGTACTTC.

The V call is TRBV6-1, the J call TRBJ1-2; weak D call: TRBD1 (5 bases). The CDR3 runs 13 residues. Germline CDR1 reads MNHNS; CDR2 reads SASEGT. V was shortened by 6 bases and J by 3 bases, with 11 bases between the two germline ends. The CDR3, as DNA: TGTGCCAGCAGCGAACAGGTGGACTATGGCTACACCTTC. Protein product: CASSEQVDYGYTF.

This clone came up a few times. This chain connects TRBV30 to TRBJ1-1; 7 positions agree with TRBD1. V lost 5 bases, J lost 10 bases, and 13 bases stayed unmatched. The CDR3 covers 13 residues. Germline CDR1 GTSNPN, CDR2 SVGIG (reference sequence). CDR3 residues: CAWDQGGYKGAFF. CDR3 bases: TGTGCCTGGGATCAGGGGGGGTATAAGGGAGCTTTCTTT.

Only a few counts were recorded for this clone. In nucleotides, the CDR3 is TGTGCCAGCAGTCCACCGTCCTACAATGAGCAGTTCTTC. This encodes CASSPPSYNEQFF. V usage is TRBV2 and J usage is TRBJ2-1, with unresolved D. Germline loops: CDR1 SNHLY, CDR2 FYNNEI. The CDR3 totals 13 residues. V lost 5 bases to trimming and J lost 1 base, with 6 bases between them.

This clone has a handful of counts. The rearrangement links TRBV15 to TRBJ2-1; D is uncertain. This CDR3 is built from 14 residues. Per germline, CDR1 LNHNV and CDR2 YYDKDF (reference sequence). V was cut by 3 bases and J by 12 bases, with 18 bases left in between. This CDR3 is CATSRIFGFPGQFF. In nucleotides, the CDR3 is TGTGCCACCAGCAGGATATTCGGGTTTCCTGGGCAGTTCTTC.

This chain connects TRBV15 to TRBJ2-4; D may correspond to TRBD1 or TRBD2 (5 bases each). V lost 3 bases and J 5 bases, leaving 8 bases between the germline ends. This CDR3 has 13 amino acids. Germline values: CDR1 LNHNV, CDR2 YYDKDF (reference sequence). The CDR3 reads CATSSGAENIQYF. The CDR3, as DNA: TGTGCCACCAGCAGCGGGGCTGAAAACATTCAGTACTTC.

The chain has TRBV5-1 and TRBJ1-1; D call uncertain. Germline lookup yields CDR1 SGHRS and CDR2 YFSETQ. The CDR3 contains 13 residues. Trimming stripped 5 bases from V and 6 bases from J, with 14 bases between. CDR3 nucleotides: TGCGCCAGCAGTTGGGAGGCGGTTGCTGAAGCTTTCTTT. It yields the protein CASSWEAVAEAFF.